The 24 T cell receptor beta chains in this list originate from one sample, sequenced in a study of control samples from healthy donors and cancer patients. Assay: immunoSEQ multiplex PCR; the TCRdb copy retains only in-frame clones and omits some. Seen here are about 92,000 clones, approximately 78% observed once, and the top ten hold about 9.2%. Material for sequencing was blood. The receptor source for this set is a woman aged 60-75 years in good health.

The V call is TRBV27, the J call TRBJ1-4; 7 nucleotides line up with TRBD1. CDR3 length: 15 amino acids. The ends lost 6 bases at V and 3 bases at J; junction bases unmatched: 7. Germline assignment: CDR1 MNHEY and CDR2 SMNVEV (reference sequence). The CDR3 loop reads CASRPQGLANEKLFF. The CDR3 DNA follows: TGTGCCAGCAGACCACAGGGGCTAGCTAATGAAAAACTGTTTTTT.

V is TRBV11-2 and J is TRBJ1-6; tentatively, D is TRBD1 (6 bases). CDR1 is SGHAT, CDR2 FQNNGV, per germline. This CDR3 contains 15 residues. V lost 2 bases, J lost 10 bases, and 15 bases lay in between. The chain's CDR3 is CASSLRQGKGSPLHF. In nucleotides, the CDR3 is TGTGCCAGCAGCTTAAGGCAGGGGAAAGGATCACCCCTCCACTTT. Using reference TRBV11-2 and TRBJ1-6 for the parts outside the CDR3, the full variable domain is EAGVAQSPRYKIIEKRQSVAFWCNPISGHATLYWYQQILGQGPKLLIQFQNNGVVDDSQLPKDRFSAERLKGVDSTLKIQPAKLEDSAVYLCASSLRQGKGSPLHFGNGTRLTVT.

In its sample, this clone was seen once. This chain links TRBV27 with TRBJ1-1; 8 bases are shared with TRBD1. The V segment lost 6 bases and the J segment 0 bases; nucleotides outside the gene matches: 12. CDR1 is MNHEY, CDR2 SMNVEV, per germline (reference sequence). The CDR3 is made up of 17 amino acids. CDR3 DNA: TGTGCCAGCAGCGCCGACAGGGGAGCTATAATGAACACTGAAGCTTTCTTT. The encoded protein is CASSADRGAIMNTEAFF.

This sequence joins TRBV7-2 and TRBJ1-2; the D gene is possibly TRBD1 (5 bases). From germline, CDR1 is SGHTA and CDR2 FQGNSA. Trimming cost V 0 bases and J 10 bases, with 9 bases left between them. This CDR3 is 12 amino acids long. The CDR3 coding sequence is TGTGCCAGCAGCTTAGCCCAGGGCCTCTACACCTTC. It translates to CASSLAQGLYTF.

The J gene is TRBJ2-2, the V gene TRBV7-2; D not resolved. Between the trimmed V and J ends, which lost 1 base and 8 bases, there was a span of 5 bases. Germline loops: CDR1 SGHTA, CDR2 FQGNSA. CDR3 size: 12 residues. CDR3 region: CASSLGPGELFF. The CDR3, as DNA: TGTGCCAGCAGCTTAGGACCGGGGGAGCTGTTTTTT.

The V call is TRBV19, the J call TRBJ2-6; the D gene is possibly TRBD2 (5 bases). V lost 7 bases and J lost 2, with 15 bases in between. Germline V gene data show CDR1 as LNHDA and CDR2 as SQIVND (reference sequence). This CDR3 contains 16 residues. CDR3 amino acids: CASTLPGLAGANVLTF. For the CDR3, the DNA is TGTGCCAGTACCCTCCCGGGGTTAGCTGGGGCCAACGTCCTGACTTTC.

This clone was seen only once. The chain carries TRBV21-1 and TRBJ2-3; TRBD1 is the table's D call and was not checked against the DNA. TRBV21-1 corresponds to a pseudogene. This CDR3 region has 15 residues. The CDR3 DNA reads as TGTGCCAGCAGCAAAGGGACAGGGGAAGAAGATACGCAGTATTTT. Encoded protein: CASSKGTGEEDTQYF.

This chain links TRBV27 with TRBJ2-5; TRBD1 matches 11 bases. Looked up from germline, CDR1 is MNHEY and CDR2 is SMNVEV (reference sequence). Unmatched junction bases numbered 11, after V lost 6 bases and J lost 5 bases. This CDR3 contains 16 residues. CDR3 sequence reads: CASRTRGQGVRETQYF. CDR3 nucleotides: TGTGCCAGCAGAACCCGGGGACAGGGGGTAAGGGAGACCCAGTACTTC.

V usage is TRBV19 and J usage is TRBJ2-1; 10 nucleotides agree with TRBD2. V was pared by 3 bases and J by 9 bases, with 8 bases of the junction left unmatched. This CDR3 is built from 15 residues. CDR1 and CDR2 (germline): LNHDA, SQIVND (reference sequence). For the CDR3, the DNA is TGTGCCAGTAGTATGGGGCTAGCGGGGGTAAGTGAGCAGTTCTTC. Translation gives CASSMGLAGVSEQFF.

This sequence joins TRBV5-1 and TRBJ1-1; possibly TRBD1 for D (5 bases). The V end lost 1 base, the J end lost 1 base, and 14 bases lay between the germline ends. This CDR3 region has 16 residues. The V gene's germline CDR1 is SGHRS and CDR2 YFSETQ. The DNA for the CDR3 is TGCGCCAGCAGCTTGAGATCAGGGCAGCGGAACACTGAAGCTTTCTTT. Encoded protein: CASSLRSGQRNTEAFF.

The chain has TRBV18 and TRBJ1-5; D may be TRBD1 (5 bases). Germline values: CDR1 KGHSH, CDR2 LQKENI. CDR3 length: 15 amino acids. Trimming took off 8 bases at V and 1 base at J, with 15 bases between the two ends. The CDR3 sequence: CASRDGGGSNQPQHF. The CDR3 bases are TGTGCCAGCCGAGATGGGGGGGGAAGCAATCAGCCCCAGCATTTT.

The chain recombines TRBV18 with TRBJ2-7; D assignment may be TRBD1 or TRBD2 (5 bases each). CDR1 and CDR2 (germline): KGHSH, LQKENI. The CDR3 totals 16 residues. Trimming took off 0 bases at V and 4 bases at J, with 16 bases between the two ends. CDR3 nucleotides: TGTGCCAGCTCACCACCTGCGGGCAGGGAACATTACGAGCAGTACTTC. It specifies CASSPPAGREHYEQYF.

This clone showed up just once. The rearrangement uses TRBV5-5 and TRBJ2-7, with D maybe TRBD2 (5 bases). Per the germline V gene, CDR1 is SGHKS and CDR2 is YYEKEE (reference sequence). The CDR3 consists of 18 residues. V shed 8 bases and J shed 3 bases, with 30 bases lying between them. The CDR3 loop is CASIPEFGITVGGYEQYF. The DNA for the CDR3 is TGTGCCAGTATTCCGGAGTTTGGGATCACTGTCGGAGGCTACGAGCAGTACTTC.

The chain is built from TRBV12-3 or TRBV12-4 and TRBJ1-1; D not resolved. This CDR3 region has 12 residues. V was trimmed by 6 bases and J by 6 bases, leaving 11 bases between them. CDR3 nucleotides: TGTGCCAGCAGCCCCCCCCGATCTGAAGCTTTCTTT. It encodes CASSPPRSEAFF.

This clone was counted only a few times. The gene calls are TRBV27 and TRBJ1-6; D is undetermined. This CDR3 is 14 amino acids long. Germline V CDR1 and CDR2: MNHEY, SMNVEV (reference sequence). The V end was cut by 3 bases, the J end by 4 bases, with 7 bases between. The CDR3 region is CASSFGPYNSPLHF. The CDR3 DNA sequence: TGTGCCAGCAGTTTCGGGCCATATAATTCACCCCTCCACTTT.

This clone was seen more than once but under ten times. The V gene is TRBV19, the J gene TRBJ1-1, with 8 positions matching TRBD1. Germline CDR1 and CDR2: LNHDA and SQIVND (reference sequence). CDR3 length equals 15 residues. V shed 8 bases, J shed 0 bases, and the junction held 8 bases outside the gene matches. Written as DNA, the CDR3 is TGTGCCAGTCTATCCCAGACAGGGGTGAACACTGAAGCTTTCTTT. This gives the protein CASLSQTGVNTEAFF.

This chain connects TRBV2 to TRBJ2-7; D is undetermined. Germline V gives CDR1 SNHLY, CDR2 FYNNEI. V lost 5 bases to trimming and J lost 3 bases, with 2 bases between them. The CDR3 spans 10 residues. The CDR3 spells CASSIYEQYF. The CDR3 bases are TGTGCCAGCAGTATCTACGAGCAGTACTTC.

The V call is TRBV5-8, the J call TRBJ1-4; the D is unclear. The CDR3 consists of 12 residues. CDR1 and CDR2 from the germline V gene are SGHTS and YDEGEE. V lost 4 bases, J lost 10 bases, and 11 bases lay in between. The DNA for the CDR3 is TGTGCCAGCAGCCGCATTCCCCGAAAACTGTTTTTT. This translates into CASSRIPRKLFF.

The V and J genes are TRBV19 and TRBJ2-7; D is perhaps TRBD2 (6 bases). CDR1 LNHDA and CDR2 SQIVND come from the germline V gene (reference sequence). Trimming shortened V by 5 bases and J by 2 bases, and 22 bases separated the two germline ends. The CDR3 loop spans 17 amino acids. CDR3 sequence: CASSVAAGIGGPYEQYF. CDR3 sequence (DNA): TGTGCCAGTAGTGTAGCCGCGGGGATAGGAGGCCCCTACGAGCAGTACTTC.

In DNA, the CDR3 is TGTGCCAGCAGCTTGGCGGGGGCAGAAAAACTGTTTTTT. Amino acid sequence: CASSLAGAEKLFF. The J gene is TRBJ1-4, the V gene TRBV11-2, with a possible D match to TRBD1 (6 bases). V lost 3 bases to trimming and J lost 8 bases, with 10 bases between them. There are 13 residues in the CDR3. CDR1 is SGHAT and CDR2 is FQNNGV in the germline V gene.

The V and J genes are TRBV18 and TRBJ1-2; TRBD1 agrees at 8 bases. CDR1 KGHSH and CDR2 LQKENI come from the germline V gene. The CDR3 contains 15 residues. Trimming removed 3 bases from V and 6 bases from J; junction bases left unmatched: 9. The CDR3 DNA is TGTGCCAGCTCACCTCTCCCACAGGGGGGCAATGGCTACACCTTC. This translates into CASSPLPQGGNGYTF.

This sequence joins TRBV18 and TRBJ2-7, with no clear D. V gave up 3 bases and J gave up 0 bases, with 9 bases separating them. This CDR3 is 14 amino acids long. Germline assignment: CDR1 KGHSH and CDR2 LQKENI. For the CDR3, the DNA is TGTGCCAGCTCACCCCCGGATTCCTCCTACGAGCAGTACTTC. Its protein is CASSPPDSSYEQYF.

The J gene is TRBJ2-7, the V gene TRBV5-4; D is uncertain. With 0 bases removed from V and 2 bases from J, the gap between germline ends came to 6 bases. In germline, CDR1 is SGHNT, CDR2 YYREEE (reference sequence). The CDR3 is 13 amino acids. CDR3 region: CASSLGGPYEQYF. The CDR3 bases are TGTGCCAGCAGCTTGGGTGGCCCCTACGAGCAGTACTTC.

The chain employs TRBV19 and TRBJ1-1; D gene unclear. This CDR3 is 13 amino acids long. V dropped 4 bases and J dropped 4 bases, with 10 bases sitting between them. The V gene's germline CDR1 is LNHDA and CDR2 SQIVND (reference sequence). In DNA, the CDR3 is TGTGCCAGTAGTAACCCGGGCGGCACTGAAGCTTTCTTT. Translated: CASSNPGGTEAFF. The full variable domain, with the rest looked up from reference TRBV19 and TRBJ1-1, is DGGITQSPKYLFRKEGQNVTLSCEQNLNHDAMYWYRQDPGQGLRLIYYSQIVNDFQKGDIAEGYSVSREKKESFPLTVTSAQKNPTAFYLCASSNPGGTEAFFGQGTRLTVV.